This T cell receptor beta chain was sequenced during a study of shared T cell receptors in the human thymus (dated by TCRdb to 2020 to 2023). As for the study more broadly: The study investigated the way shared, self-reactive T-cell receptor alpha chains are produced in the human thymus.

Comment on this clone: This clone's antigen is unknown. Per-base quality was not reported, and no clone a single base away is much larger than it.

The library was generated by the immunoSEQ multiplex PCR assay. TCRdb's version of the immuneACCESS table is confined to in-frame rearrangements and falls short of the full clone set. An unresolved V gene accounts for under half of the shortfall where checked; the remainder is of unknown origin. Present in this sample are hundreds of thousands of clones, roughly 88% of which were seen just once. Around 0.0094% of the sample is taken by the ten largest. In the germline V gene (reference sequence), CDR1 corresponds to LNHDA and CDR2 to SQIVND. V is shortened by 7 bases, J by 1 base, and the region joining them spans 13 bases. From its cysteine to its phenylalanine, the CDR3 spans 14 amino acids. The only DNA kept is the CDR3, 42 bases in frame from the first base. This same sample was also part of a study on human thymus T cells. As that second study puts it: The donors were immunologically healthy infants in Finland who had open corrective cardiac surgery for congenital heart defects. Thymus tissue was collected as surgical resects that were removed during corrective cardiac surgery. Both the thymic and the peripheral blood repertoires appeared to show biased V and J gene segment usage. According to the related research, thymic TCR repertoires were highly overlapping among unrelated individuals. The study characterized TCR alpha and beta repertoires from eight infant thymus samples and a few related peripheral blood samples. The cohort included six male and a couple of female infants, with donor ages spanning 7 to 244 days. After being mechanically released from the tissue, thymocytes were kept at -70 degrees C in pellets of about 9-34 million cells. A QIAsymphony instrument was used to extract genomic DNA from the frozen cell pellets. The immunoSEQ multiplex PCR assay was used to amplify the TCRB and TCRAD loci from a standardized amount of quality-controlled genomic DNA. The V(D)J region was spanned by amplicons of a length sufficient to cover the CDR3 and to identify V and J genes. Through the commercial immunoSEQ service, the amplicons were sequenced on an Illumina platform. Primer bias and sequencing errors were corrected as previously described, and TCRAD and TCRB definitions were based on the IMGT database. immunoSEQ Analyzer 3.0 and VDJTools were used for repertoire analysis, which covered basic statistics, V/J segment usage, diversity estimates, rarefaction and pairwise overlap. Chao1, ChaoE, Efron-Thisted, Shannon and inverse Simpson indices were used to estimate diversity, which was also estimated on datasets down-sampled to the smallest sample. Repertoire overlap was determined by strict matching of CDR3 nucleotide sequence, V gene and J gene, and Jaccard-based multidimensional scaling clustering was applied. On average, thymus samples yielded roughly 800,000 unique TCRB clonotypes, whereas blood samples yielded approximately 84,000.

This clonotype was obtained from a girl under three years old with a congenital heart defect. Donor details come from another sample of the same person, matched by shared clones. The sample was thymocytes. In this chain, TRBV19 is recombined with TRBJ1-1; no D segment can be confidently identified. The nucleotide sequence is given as TGTGCCAGTACCGGCAACCGGGGGAACACTGAAGCTTTCTTT. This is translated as CASTGNRGNTEAFF.